What follows describes a single TCR beta chain. The CDR3 contains 15 residues. CDR1 and CDR2 from the germline V gene are LGHDT and YNNKEL (reference sequence). V trimming: 2 bases; J trimming: 3 bases; junction bases outside the gene matches: 3. TCRdb passed the 5' RACE reads through MiXCR, listing each CDR3 protein once. Of 350,000 to 500,000 distinct CDR3 sequences in the sample, about 20% were seen once. The record originates from a study of T-cell memory formation after mild COVID-19. This receptor was taken from a man aged 18 to 30 who had mild COVID-19 (a few samples of this study predate the infection). Cell type and time point are not known. The sample consisted of PBMCs or a T cell subset sorted from them (not recorded which). This sequence joins TRBV3-1 and TRBJ2-1; 8 positions match TRBD2. CDR3 coding DNA: TGTGCCAGCAGCCAAACGGGAGGGTTCTACAATGAGCAGTTCTTC. Its protein is CASSQTGGFYNEQFF.